This TCR beta chain was obtained from a study of blood T cell repertoires in COVID-19. Profiled with immunoSEQ multiplex PCR; TCRdb holds only in-frame clones, not every one. Here the sample spans 90,000 or so clones, 85% to 90% being singletons. Sequenced input: peripheral blood. This clonotype originated in a human donor in a cohort sampled during active COVID-19.

The CDR3 sequence is CASSTPRPREVNYEQYF. The CDR3 DNA sequence: TGTGCCAGCAGTACCCCCAGGCCTCGGGAGGTAAACTACGAGCAGTACTTC. This rearrangement joins TRBV27 to TRBJ2-7, with 7 bases identical to TRBD2. CDR1 and CDR2 from the germline V gene are MNHEY and SMNVEV (reference sequence). Trimming at V came to 5 bases and at J to 3 bases, leaving 16 bases not matched to a gene. This CDR3 is built from 17 residues.